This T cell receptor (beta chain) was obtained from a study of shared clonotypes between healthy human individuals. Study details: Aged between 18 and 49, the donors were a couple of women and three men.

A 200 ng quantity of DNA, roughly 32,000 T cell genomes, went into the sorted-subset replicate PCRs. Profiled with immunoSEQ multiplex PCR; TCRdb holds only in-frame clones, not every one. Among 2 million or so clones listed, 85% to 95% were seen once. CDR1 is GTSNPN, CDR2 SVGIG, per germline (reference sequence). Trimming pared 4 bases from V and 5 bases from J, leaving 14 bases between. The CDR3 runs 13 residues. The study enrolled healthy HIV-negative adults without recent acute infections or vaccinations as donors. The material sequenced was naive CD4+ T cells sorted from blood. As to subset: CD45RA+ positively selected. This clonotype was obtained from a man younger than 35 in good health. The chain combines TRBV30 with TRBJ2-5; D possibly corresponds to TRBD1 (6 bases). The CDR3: CAWTRQAAETQYF. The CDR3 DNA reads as TGTGCCTGGACCCGACAGGCGGCGGAGACCCAGTACTTC.